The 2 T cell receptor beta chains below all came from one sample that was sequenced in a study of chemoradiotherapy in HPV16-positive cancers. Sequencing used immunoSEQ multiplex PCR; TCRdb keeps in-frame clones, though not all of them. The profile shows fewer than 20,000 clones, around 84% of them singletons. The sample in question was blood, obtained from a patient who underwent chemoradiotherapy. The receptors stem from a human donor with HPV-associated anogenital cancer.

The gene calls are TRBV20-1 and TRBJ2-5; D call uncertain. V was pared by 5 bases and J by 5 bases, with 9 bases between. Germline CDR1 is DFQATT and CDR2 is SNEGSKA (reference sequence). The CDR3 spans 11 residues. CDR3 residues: CSAEHGETQYF. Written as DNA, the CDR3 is TGCAGTGCTGAACATGGGGAGACCCAGTACTTC.

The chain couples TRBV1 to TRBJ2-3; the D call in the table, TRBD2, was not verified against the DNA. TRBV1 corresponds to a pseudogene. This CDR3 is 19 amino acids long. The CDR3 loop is CTSSQDWTSGGAGTDTQYF. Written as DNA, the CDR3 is TGCACCAGCAGCCAAGATTGGACTAGCGGGGGGGCCGGGACAGATACGCAGTATTTT.